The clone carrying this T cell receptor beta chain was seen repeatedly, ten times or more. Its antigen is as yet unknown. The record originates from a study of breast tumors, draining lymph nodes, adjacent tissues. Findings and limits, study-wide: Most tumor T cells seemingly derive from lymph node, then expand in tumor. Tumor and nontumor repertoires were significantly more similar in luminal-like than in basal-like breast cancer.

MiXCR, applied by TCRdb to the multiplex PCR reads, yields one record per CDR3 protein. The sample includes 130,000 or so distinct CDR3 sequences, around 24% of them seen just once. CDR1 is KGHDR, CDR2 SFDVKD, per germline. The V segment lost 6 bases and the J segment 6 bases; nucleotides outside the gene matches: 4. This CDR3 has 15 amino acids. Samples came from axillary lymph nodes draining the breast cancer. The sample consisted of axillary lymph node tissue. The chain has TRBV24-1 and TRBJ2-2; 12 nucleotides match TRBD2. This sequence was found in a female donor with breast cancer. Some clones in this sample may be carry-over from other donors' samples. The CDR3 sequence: CATSSSGRAPGELFF. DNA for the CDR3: TGTGCCACCAGTTCTAGCGGGAGGGCCCCCGGGGAGCTGTTTTTT.